Following are 2 T cell receptor beta chains from one sample sequenced in a study of graft-versus-host responses after intestinal transplantation. These receptors' antigens are unknown. Sequenced by immunoSEQ multiplex PCR; TCRdb stores in-frame clones only, minus some. The sample lists some 120,000 clones, approximately 90% seen once, with 0.23% in the top ten. The specimen comprised unstimulated CD4+ T cells sorted from spleen or lymph node cells, sampled before transplant. These receptors all come from a human donor who was the organ donor for an intestinal transplant.

This rearrangement joins TRBV18 to TRBJ2-1; no definite D call. This CDR3 is built from 12 residues. The germline V gene encodes CDR1 KGHSH and CDR2 LQKENI. Trimming cost V 5 bases and J 5 bases, with 7 bases left between them. The CDR3 DNA reads as TGTGCCAGCTCAGCTATCAACAATGAGCAGTTCTTC. Its protein is CASSAINNEQFF.

In its sample, this clone was seen a few times. This chain connects TRBV6-5 to TRBJ2-1; maybe TRBD2 (6 bases). Germline V CDR1 and CDR2: MNHEY, SVGAGI. Trimming removed 2 bases at V and 4 bases at J, with 9 bases between. The CDR3 is 14 amino acids. The CDR3 here is CASSYGGIYNEQFF. In DNA, the CDR3 is TGTGCCAGCAGTTACGGCGGGATATACAATGAGCAGTTCTTC.